This passage covers 16 T cell receptor beta chains from one sample sequenced in a study of kidney transplant recipient with SARS-CoV-2 infection. TCRdb processed the reads anew with MiXCR; each CDR3 protein has one entry. In the table there are under 300,000 distinct CDR3 sequences, around 26% of which are singletons. Material: a blood sample, obtained at baseline and on day 111 from a kidney transplant recipient. The source is a young adult male patient who had COVID-19 and was a kidney transplant recipient. Some T cells may arise from the graft donor.

This clonotype was seen repeatedly, ten times or more. This chain connects TRBV4-3 to TRBJ1-5; D gene ambiguous. V lost 2 bases, J lost 9 bases, and 14 bases lay in between. The CDR3 loop spans 14 amino acids. CDR1 and CDR2 from the germline V gene are LGHNA and YSLEER. The CDR3 DNA is TGCGCCAGCAGCCAATCCTGGGGTGGATCGCCCCAGCATTTT. Its translation is CASSQSWGGSPQHF.

This clonotype was recorded many times. The rearrangement joins TRBV7-2 to TRBJ2-7; D possibly corresponds to TRBD2 (6 bases). The CDR3 is 14 residues long. The germline CDR1 and CDR2 sequences are SGHTA and FQGNSA. V shed 10 bases and J shed 1 base, with 17 bases lying between them. CDR3 in amino acids: CAIPIGLASYEQYF. Written as DNA, the CDR3 is TGTGCCATTCCCATCGGGCTAGCGTCCTACGAGCAGTACTTC.

This clonotype was seen at least ten times. CDR3 sequence reads: CAYKQQNTEAFF. The CDR3 DNA sequence: TGTGCCTACAAACAGCAAAACACTGAAGCTTTCTTT. The chain links TRBV30 to TRBJ1-1, with no clear D. The germline CDR1 and CDR2 sequences are GTSNPN and SVGIG (reference sequence). The CDR3 covers 12 residues. Trimming removed 7 bases from V and 2 bases from J, with 11 bases in between.

Details on this clonotype: A read error may be the cause here, since a much bigger clone is one base away. The chain is built from TRBV9 and TRBJ2-5; TRBD2 agrees at 16 bases. The J call may be incorrect, as the DNA end agrees better with TRBJ2-7. This CDR3 is 18 amino acids long. Looked up from germline, CDR1 is SGDLS and CDR2 is YYNGEE. CDR3 DNA: TGTGCCAGCAACGTAGCTTTAGGGACTAGCGGGAGGGAATACGAGCAGTACTTC. This encodes CASNVALGTSGREYEQYF.

As for this clonotype: Since a much larger clone is just one base distant, this may be a read error. The rearrangement links TRBV5-4 to TRBJ2-7, with D perhaps TRBD2 (6 bases). The CDR3 consists of 16 residues. V lost 0 bases, J lost 0 bases, and 13 bases lay in between. Germline V CDR1 and CDR2: SGHNT, YYREEE (reference sequence). CDR3: CASSLANRRGSYEQYF. CDR3 DNA: TGTGCCAGCAGCTTGGCCAACAGGAGGGGCTCCTACGAGCAGTACTTC.

Many counts were recorded for this clonotype. J is TRBJ1-2 and V is TRBV7-9; D remains ambiguous. The CDR3 is 17 residues long. The V gene lost 5 bases and the J gene lost 4 bases, with 23 bases spanning the gap. Germline V gene sequence: CDR1 SEHNR, CDR2 FQNEAQ (reference sequence). The CDR3 coding sequence is TGTGCCAGCAGCCCGCAAAAATACCATGGAAAGACCTATGGCTACACCTTC. This translates into CASSPQKYHGKTYGYTF.

The J gene is TRBJ2-1, the V gene TRBV3-2. TRBV3-2 is classified as a pseudogene. This CDR3 has 13 residues. This chain's CDR3 is CASSQDSNNGQFF. CDR3 sequence (DNA): TGTGCCAGCAGCCAAGACTCCAACAATGGGCAGTTCTTC.

The genes are TRBV28 and TRBJ2-1, with 9 nucleotides matching TRBD2. Germline values: CDR1 MDHEN, CDR2 SYDVKM. The ends lost 5 bases at V and 7 bases at J; junction bases unmatched: 3. This CDR3 has 13 residues. CDR3 DNA sequence: TGTGCCAGCAGTGCGGGGGGGCGTAATGAGCAGTTCTTC. Amino acid sequence: CASSAGGRNEQFF.

Many counts were recorded for this clonotype. The rearrangement uses TRBV9 and TRBJ2-1; 9 nucleotides line up with TRBD2. The CDR3 is made up of 15 amino acids. Losses at the gene ends were 3 bases for V and 4 bases for J; bases not matched to a gene: 5. Germline-derived CDR1 and CDR2 are SGDLS and YYNGEE. The CDR3 loop reads CASSDSGSGYNEQFF. The CDR3 DNA follows: TGTGCCAGCAGCGATAGCGGGAGTGGGTACAATGAGCAGTTCTTC.

Comments on this clonotype: Given a much more abundant clone one base away, this may be a read error. The genes are TRBV27 and TRBJ2-7, with D perhaps assigned TRBD1 or TRBD2 (5 bases each). The germline V and J ends were trimmed by 11 bases and 2 bases, with 28 bases remaining between them. The germline V gene has CDR1 MNHEY and CDR2 SMNVEV (reference sequence). CDR3 length: 17 amino acids. The CDR3 DNA is TGTGCCGGCACCTCTTGGGCCACCGGGACGATGGCCTACGAGCAGTACTTC. It specifies CAGTSWATGTMAYEQYF.

The chain couples TRBV9 to TRBJ1-1; D not resolved. Germline V gene sequence: CDR1 SGDLS, CDR2 YYNGEE. This CDR3 region has 13 residues. Trimming left V 0 bases short and J 4 bases short, with 7 bases between. The CDR3 DNA is TGTGCCAGCAGCGTAGCCCAGCTCACTGAAGCTTTCTTT. Translation gives CASSVAQLTEAFF.

On this clonotype: A read error is possible here, since a much larger clone lies one base away. This rearrangement joins TRBV2 to TRBJ1-1; possibly TRBD1 for D (6 bases). The CDR3 totals 13 residues. Germline assignment: CDR1 SNHLY and CDR2 FYNNEI. CDR3 sequence: CANSVDRNTEAFF. The CDR3 DNA reads TGTGCCAACAGTGTGGACAGAAACACTGAAGCTTTCTTT.

This clonotype has at least ten counts. The chain uses TRBV3-1 and TRBJ1-2; D is unresolved. The CDR3 consists of 17 residues. Per germline, CDR1 LGHDT and CDR2 YNNKEL (reference sequence). V was pared by 5 bases and J by 4 bases, with 23 bases between. CDR3 sequence reads: CASSSRSTLRKTYGYTF. The DNA for the CDR3 is TGTGCCAGCAGCTCCCGTAGCACCCTTCGAAAGACCTATGGCTACACCTTC.

Many counts were recorded for this clonotype. The chain uses TRBV19 and TRBJ1-2, with a tentative D call TRBD1 (5 bases). CDR1 LNHDA and CDR2 SQIVND come from the germline V gene (reference sequence). Trimming cost V 4 bases and J 4 bases, with 22 bases left between them. CDR3 size: 17 residues. The CDR3 is CASSSKRTNRKTYGYTF. The DNA for the CDR3 is TGTGCCAGTAGTAGTAAGAGGACAAATCGAAAGACCTATGGCTACACCTTC. Variable domain in full (rest from reference TRBV19 and TRBJ1-2): DGGITQSPKYLFRKEGQNVTLSCEQNLNHDAMYWYRQDPGQGLRLIYYSQIVNDFQKGDIAEGYSVSREKKESFPLTVTSAQKNPTAFYLCASSSKRTNRKTYGYTFGSGTRLTVV.

Ten or more counts support this clonotype. This chain uses TRBV1 with TRBJ1-2; the DNA was not compared with TRBD1, the D call given in the table. TRBV1 is designated a pseudogene. The CDR3 contains 16 residues. The CDR3 DNA follows: TGCACCAGCAGCCAAGTCTTCCAGGGGGTTTCCTATGGCTACACCTTC. Encoded protein: CTSSQVFQGVSYGYTF.

Comments on this clonotype: This may stem from a read error, because a much larger clone lies one nucleotide away. V and J are TRBV2 and TRBJ1-6, with 7 bases aligning to TRBD1. There are 14 residues in the CDR3. Germline V gene lookup returns CDR1 SNHLY and CDR2 FYNNEI. This CDR3 reads CASTFGTDNLPLHF. The CDR3 coding sequence is TGTGCCAGCACCTTCGGGACAGACAATTTACCCCTCCACTTT.